The rows below give T cell receptor beta chains drawn from one sample of a study of T cell responses to AZD1222 COVID-19 vaccine. This table comes from immunoSEQ multiplex PCR, and its TCRdb copy is limited to in-frame clones, with some not included. The data contain some 170,000 clones, around 90% of them seen just once; the ten biggest clones take up approximately 2.5%. Sequences were derived from peripheral blood, sampled on day 0 of AZD1222 vaccination. The receptors stem from an adult in good health. Both conserved end residues are part of each CDR3. The D gene is left open where the match is weak. Size is omitted from some rows. Given values are once, few, many or a class for expanded clones.

j_call d_call clone_size v_call cdr3_aa cdr3_nt
TRBJ2-7 - - TRBV10-1 CASSELGGINEQYF TGCGCCAGCAGTGAGTTGGGGGGTATCAACGAGCAGTACTTC
TRBJ1-2 TRBD1 - TRBV3-1/TRBV3-2 CASSQGRQGLVNGYTF TGTGCCAGCAGCCAAGGGAGACAGGGGCTGGTTAATGGCTACACCTTC
TRBJ2-3 TRBD2 - TRBV5-4 CASSSGAGGGFTDTQYF TGTGCCAGCAGCTCGGGGGCGGGAGGCGGTTTCACAGATACGCAGTATTTT
TRBJ2-1 - - TRBV7-9 CASSLAANEQFF TGTGCCAGCAGCTTAGCAGCCAATGAGCAGTTCTTC
TRBJ2-7 - - TRBV5-4 CASSLWERHEQYF TGTGCCAGCAGCTTATGGGAGCGCCACGAGCAGTACTTC
TRBJ1-1 - - TRBV5-1 CASSPGTANTEAFF TGCGCCAGCAGCCCTGGGACGGCGAACACTGAAGCTTTCTTT
TRBJ2-7 TRBD2 - TRBV12-3/TRBV12-4 CASRPGTSYEQYF TGTGCCAGCAGACCCGGGACTAGCTACGAGCAGTACTTC
TRBJ1-1 - - TRBV6-6 CASSYSGGGTEAFF TGTGCCAGCAGTTACTCGGGGGGGGGCACTGAAGCTTTCTTT
TRBJ1-3 - - TRBV7-2 CASSLVQPGNTIYF TGTGCCAGCAGCTTAGTGCAGCCTGGAAACACCATATATTTT
TRBJ2-1 - - TRBV13 CASSLGQGTMNDNEQFF TGTGCCAGCAGCTTAGGCCAGGGGACTATGAACGACAATGAGCAGTTCTTC
TRBJ2-1 - once TRBV2 CASREQGTEQFF TGTGCCAGCAGGGAACAGGGTACTGAGCAGTTCTTC
TRBJ2-2 - - TRBV18 CASSPPVGLGTGELFF TGTGCCAGCTCACCACCAGTGGGCTTGGGCACCGGGGAGCTGTTTTTT
TRBJ2-3 - - TRBV5-1 CASRLEGHRRPDTQYF TGCGCCAGCAGACTAGAGGGCCACCGAAGACCAGATACGCAGTATTTT
TRBJ1-2 TRBD1 - TRBV15 CATSRDIGQGRDGYTF TGTGCCACCAGCAGAGATATTGGACAGGGTAGGGATGGCTACACCTTC
TRBJ1-3 TRBD1 once TRBV5-1 CASSPGQAGNTIYF TGCGCCAGCAGCCCGGGACAGGCTGGAAACACCATATATTTT
TRBJ2-2 - - TRBV15 CATKLGPNTGELFF TGTGCCACCAAACTAGGGCCCAACACCGGGGAGCTGTTTTTT
TRBJ1-1 - - TRBV15 CATSREAEAFF TGTGCCACCAGCAGAGAGGCTGAAGCTTTCTTT
TRBJ1-3 - - TRBV19 CASSIVAGGSRPRNTIYF TGTGCCAGTAGTATAGTTGCGGGCGGGTCCCGGCCTCGGAACACCATATATTTT
TRBJ1-1 - - TRBV7-2 CASRNTVNTEAFF TGTGCCAGTCGTAATACGGTCAACACTGAAGCTTTCTTT
TRBJ1-1 - once TRBV19 CASTFLSSASGSTEAFF TGTGCCAGTACTTTTCTATCTTCGGCGTCTGGGTCCACTGAAGCTTTCTTT
TRBJ2-7 - - TRBV7-9 CASSTRTPGEGEQYF TGTGCCAGCAGCACCCGGACACCCGGGGAAGGCGAGCAGTACTTC
TRBJ2-7 TRBD1 - TRBV5-1 CASSPGDSRYEQYF TGCGCCAGCAGCCCAGGGGACAGCCGCTACGAGCAGTACTTC
TRBJ2-1 - - TRBV30 CAWILDYNEQFF TGTGCCTGGATCCTGGACTACAATGAGCAGTTCTTC
TRBJ1-2 - - TRBV2 CASSEGGYGYTF TGTGCCAGCAGTGAGGGTGGCTATGGCTACACCTTC
TRBJ2-1 - - TRBV29-1 CSVDGNEQFF TGCAGCGTTGACGGGAATGAGCAGTTCTTC
TRBJ1-6 - - TRBV27 CASSSVLSVSSPLHF TGTGCCAGCAGTTCCGTTTTGTCCGTATCTTCACCCCTCCACTTT
TRBJ2-1 - - TRBV5-1 CASSRGTAQTVTYNEQFF TGCGCCAGCAGCCGAGGGACGGCACAGACCGTTACCTACAATGAGCAGTTCTTC